This is a list of T cell receptor beta chains from one sample in a study of T cell repertoires in cytomegalovirus infection. MiXCR, applied by TCRdb to the reads, yields one record per CDR3 protein. This table has 200,000 to 250,000 distinct CDR3 sequences, 22% appearing once. Sequenced material: CD8+ T cells from PBMCs. These receptors all stem from a human donor in good health (CMV status not recorded). Some clones in this sample may be carry-over from other donors' samples. Both conserved end residues are part of each CDR3. The D gene is left open where the match is weak. Clone sizes are given selectively: once, few, many, or a class where the clone is expanded.

CDR3 protein,CDR3 DNA,V gene,clone size,J gene,D gene
CSVGRDRENYGYTF,TGCAGCGTTGGACGAGACAGGGAAAACTATGGCTACACCTTC,TRBV29-1,few,TRBJ1-2,TRBD1
CASSSRAGADNEKLFF,TGTGCCAGCAGCTCAAGGGCGGGGGCTGATAATGAAAAACTGTTTTTT,TRBV7-6,many,TRBJ1-4,.
CASSGSPYEQYF,TGTGCCAGCAGTGGGTCCCCCTACGAGCAGTACTTC,TRBV11-2,many,TRBJ2-7,.
CASSYFGGQAGELFF,TGTGCCAGCAGTTATTTCGGGGGGCAAGCCGGGGAGCTGTTTTTT,TRBV6-1,many,TRBJ2-2,.
CSVEEVHRKSTDTQYF,TGCAGCGTTGAGGAGGTGCACCGGAAAAGCACAGATACGCAGTATTTT,TRBV29-1,few,TRBJ2-3,.
CASSESLGYTF,TGTGCCAGCAGTGAATCCCTCGGCTACACCTTC,TRBV25-1,.,TRBJ1-2,.
CASSSDSNQPQHF,TGTGCCAGCAGTTCAGATAGCAATCAGCCCCAGCATTTT,TRBV27,few,TRBJ1-5,.
CASSYMRSSSYEQYF,TGTGCCAGCAGTTATATGCGGTCAAGCTCCTACGAGCAGTACTTC,TRBV6-5,.,TRBJ2-7,.
CASSIRSSRGYTF,TGTGCCAGCAGTATCCGGAGCTCGAGGGGCTACACCTTC,TRBV5-6,few,TRBJ1-2,.
CASTQAGSYNEQFF,TGTGCCAGCACCCAAGCGGGGTCCTACAATGAGCAGTTCTTC,TRBV28,many,TRBJ2-1,TRBD2
CASSYSYVANEQFF,TGTGCCAGCAGTTACTCGTATGTAGCGAATGAGCAGTTCTTC,TRBV6-6,few,TRBJ2-1,.
CASSDEGFNQPQHF,TGTGCCAGCAGTGACGAGGGGTTCAATCAGCCCCAGCATTTT,TRBV6-6,few,TRBJ1-5,.
CASSLLVGQGTYGYTF,TGTGCCAGCAGCTTATTGGTTGGGCAGGGGACCTATGGCTACACCTTC,TRBV7-2,.,TRBJ1-2,.
CASSLGGGVTSEQFF,TGTGCCAGCAGCTTAGGCGGGGGGGTTACAAGTGAGCAGTTCTTC,TRBV7-8,.,TRBJ2-1,TRBD2
CASSGTGWYGYTF,TGTGCCAGCAGTGGGACAGGGTGGTATGGCTACACCTTC,TRBV2,.,TRBJ1-2,TRBD1
CASSGLAGGISYEQYF,TGTGCCAGCTCGGGACTAGCGGGGGGGATCTCCTACGAGCAGTACTTC,TRBV7-9,.,TRBJ2-7,TRBD2
CASSYRWGGRETQYF,TGTGCCAGCAGCTACCGTTGGGGGGGCCGAGAGACCCAGTACTTC,TRBV28,many,TRBJ2-5,.
CASSISRTEAFF,TGTGCCAGTAGTATTTCACGCACTGAAGCTTTCTTT,TRBV19,many,TRBJ1-1,.
CASSFVRALSTEAFF,TGTGCCAGCAGTTTTGTTAGGGCCCTAAGTACTGAAGCTTTCTTT,TRBV12-3/TRBV12-4,few,TRBJ1-1,.
CASSALGIHEGRTEAFF,TGTGCCAGCAGCGCACTGGGGATACACGAAGGGAGGACTGAAGCTTTCTTT,TRBV7-8,many,TRBJ1-1,.
CASSLGATSNF,TGCGCCAGCAGCTTGGGGGCAACCAGTAACTTC,TRBV5-1,once,TRBJ2-5,.
CASREGNTGELFF,TGTGCCAGCAGAGAGGGGAACACCGGGGAGCTGTTTTTT,TRBV2,.,TRBJ2-2,.
CASSQDPGPYEQYF,TGCGCCAGCAGCCAAGATCCAGGACCCTACGAGCAGTACTTC,TRBV4-1,few,TRBJ2-7,.
CASAGSNRPQHF,TGTGCCAGTGCAGGCAGCAATCGGCCCCAGCATTTT,TRBV7-4,.,TRBJ1-5,.
CASSPLVQGGDTQYF,TGTGCCAGTAGTCCCCTGGTCCAAGGGGGAGATACGCAGTATTTT,TRBV19,few,TRBJ2-3,.
CAISKTSADTQYF,TGTGCCATCAGCAAGACTAGCGCAGATACGCAGTATTTT,TRBV10-3,few,TRBJ2-3,TRBD2